The TCR beta chain described here comes from a study of shared clonotypes between healthy human individuals. Across the whole study: Every donor yielded three CD4 naive, three CD4 memory, two CD8 naive and one CD8 memory plate. Study-level points and caveats: Rarefaction showed sorted-subset sequencing was incomplete despite large depth.

A word on this clone: The antigen remains unidentified.

At deep level, the assay was performed. Some clones are missing from TCRdb's copy, which holds only in-frame ones; the method was immunoSEQ multiplex PCR. The top ten clones hold 0.05% to 0.07% of a sample with roughly 500,000 clones, around 96% of them seen once. The CDR3 is 15 residues long. Germline V gene data show CDR1 as SNHLY and CDR2 as FYNNEI. The V segment lost 7 bases and the J segment 5 bases; nucleotides outside the gene matches: 2. This rearrangement joins TRBV2 to TRBJ2-2, with TRBD2 identical over 15 bases. The receptor was derived from a woman aged 30 to 39 in good health. The source material was naive CD4+ T cells sorted from blood. This sample's subset: CD45RA+ positively selected. The chain's CDR3 is CASTGLAGGTGELFF. CDR3 sequence (DNA): TGTGCCAGCACCGGACTAGCGGGAGGGACCGGGGAGCTGTTTTTT.